The 25 T cell receptor beta chains below come from one sample, sequenced in a study of beta chain features in type 1 diabetes. TCRB transcripts that were expressed got sequenced, as all of the isolated RNA had been reverse transcribed. Libraries were prepared by immunoSEQ multiplex PCR; TCRdb keeps only in-frame clonotypes and omits some of them. Among hundreds of thousands of clones, 15% to 17% were seen once, and the ten largest hold 0.07% to 0.095%. The sample taken for sequencing was naive CD4+ T cells from blood. These receptor sequences come from a man between 18 and 29 years old in good health.

This clone turned up a few times. V is TRBV25-1 and J is TRBJ1-4; no reliable D call. Trimming stripped 4 bases from V and 3 bases from J, with 15 bases between. The germline gives CDR1 MGHDK, CDR2 SYGVNS. The CDR3 is made up of 16 amino acids. CDR3 nucleotide sequence: TGTGCCAGCAGTGCCATACAAGGGCGGGCTAATGAAAAACTGTTTTTT. It is translated as CASSAIQGRANEKLFF.

The chain uses TRBV23-1 and TRBJ2-1; 11 bases align to TRBD2. TRBV23-1 falls under the ORF class, with uncertain function. CDR3 length: 15 amino acids. J gave up 5 bases and V 6 bases, and 6 bases lay outside the gene matches. Here the CDR3 reads CASSPGTSGNNEQFF. The CDR3 bases are TGCGCCAGCAGCCCCGGGACTAGCGGTAACAATGAGCAGTTCTTC.

The gene calls are TRBV28 and TRBJ2-3; no clear D. Germline V gives CDR1 MDHEN, CDR2 SYDVKM. Trimming shortened V by 6 bases and J by 7 bases, and 11 bases separated the two germline ends. This CDR3 is built from 12 residues. CDR3 nucleotides: TGTGCCAGCAGCCCAAGTCGAAATACGCAGTATTTT. Translation: CASSPSRNTQYF.

In its sample, this clone was seen a few times. The chain has TRBV6-5 and TRBJ2-1, with 9 bases fitting TRBD2. The trim removed 4 bases at V and 7 bases at J, leaving 2 bases unmatched. CDR3 length: 13 residues. Germline-derived CDR1 and CDR2 are MNHEY and SVGAGI. Here the CDR3 reads CASSFLAGNEQFF. The CDR3, as DNA: TGTGCCAGCAGTTTCCTAGCGGGAAATGAGCAGTTCTTC.

The chain recombines TRBV11-2 with TRBJ2-1; 7 nucleotides line up with TRBD1. Germline V gene data show CDR1 as SGHAT and CDR2 as FQNNGV. V shed 7 bases, J shed 5 bases, and the junction held 8 bases outside the gene matches. The CDR3 totals 14 residues. The CDR3 reads CASNMGQFNNEQFF. For the CDR3, the DNA is TGTGCCAGCAACATGGGACAGTTCAACAATGAGCAGTTCTTC. Based on the CDR3 plus reference TRBV11-2 and TRBJ2-1, the full variable domain is EAGVAQSPRYKIIEKRQSVAFWCNPISGHATLYWYQQILGQGPKLLIQFQNNGVVDDSQLPKDRFSAERLKGVDSTLKIQPAKLEDSAVYLCASNMGQFNNEQFFGPGTRLTVL.

This clone was counted a few times. The chain is built from TRBV28 and TRBJ2-5; tentative D call: TRBD1 (5 bases). The CDR3 sequence is 16 residues long. The germline gives CDR1 MDHEN, CDR2 SYDVKM. Deletions cut 6 bases from V and 1 base from J, with 18 bases between. The CDR3 is CASSPWGRDSQETQYF. The CDR3 region has the DNA TGTGCCAGCAGCCCCTGGGGCAGGGATAGCCAAGAGACCCAGTACTTC.

This clone occurred a few times. The same CDR3 also results from other DNA sequences found in this sample. The J gene is TRBJ2-7, the V gene TRBV10-3; 7 bases agree with TRBD1. This CDR3 is 14 amino acids long. J lost 2 bases, V lost 3 bases, and 4 bases had no gene match. Germline lookup yields CDR1 ENHRY and CDR2 SYGVKD. The CDR3 loop is CAISERQGAYEQYF. Written as DNA, the CDR3 is TGTGCCATCAGTGAAAGACAGGGTGCCTACGAGCAGTACTTC.

The rearrangement links TRBV5-1 to TRBJ1-2, with TRBD1 matching over 7 bases. Germline lookup yields CDR1 SGHRS and CDR2 YFSETQ. Unmatched junction bases numbered 3, after V lost 4 bases and J lost 3 bases. CDR3 size: 13 residues. Here the CDR3 DNA reads TGCGCCAGCAGCATTACAGGGGACTATGGCTACACCTTC. Its protein product is CASSITGDYGYTF.

The sample holds a few counts of this clone. The chain couples TRBV7-9 to TRBJ1-2; 10 bases agree with TRBD1. The CDR3 runs 17 residues. The junction had 17 bases not matched to a gene; V was cut back by 5 bases and J by 8 bases. CDR1 is SEHNR and CDR2 is FQNEAQ in the germline V gene (reference sequence). The CDR3 protein is CASSHPPGQGTDGGYTF. DNA for the CDR3: TGTGCCAGCAGCCACCCCCCGGGACAGGGGACCGATGGGGGCTACACCTTC.

The sample holds a few counts of this clone. The rearrangement uses TRBV19 and TRBJ1-1, with D hard to call. Germline assignment: CDR1 LNHDA and CDR2 SQIVND (reference sequence). The CDR3 covers 14 residues. V was pared by 3 bases and J by 3 bases, with 11 bases between. The CDR3 loop is CASSITVLDTEAFF. CDR3 nucleotide sequence: TGTGCCAGTAGTATCACTGTGTTGGACACTGAAGCTTTCTTT.

This clone was detected only a few times. The chain uses TRBV7-3 and TRBJ2-2, with D maybe TRBD1 (5 bases). Germline CDR1 SGHTA, CDR2 FQGTGA. CDR3 length equals 15 residues. Trimming took 8 bases from V and 4 from J, leaving 17 bases between them. CDR3 coding DNA: TGTGCCAGCGGTTTGGGTGGCAGGGTCACCGGGGAGCTGTTTTTT. It yields the protein CASGLGGRVTGELFF.

This sequence joins TRBV14 and TRBJ2-7; D is unresolved. Germline V lookup: CDR1 SGHDN, CDR2 FVKESK. The V end was cut by 2 bases, the J end by 3 bases, with 5 bases between. CDR3 length: 12 amino acids. This CDR3 reads CASSQYYYEQYF. CDR3 sequence (DNA): TGTGCCAGCAGCCAATATTACTACGAGCAGTACTTC.

Many counts were recorded for this clone. The J gene is TRBJ2-1, the V gene TRBV14, with a weak D call TRBD2 (5 bases). Germline V gene sequence: CDR1 SGHDN, CDR2 FVKESK. The CDR3 sequence is 14 residues long. The ends were cut back, 1 base at V and 8 bases at J, with 12 bases in the middle. In DNA, the CDR3 is TGTGCCAGCAGCCAAGCCAAAGGGCGGGATGAGCAGTTCTTC. Translated, it gives CASSQAKGRDEQFF.

This chain connects TRBV4-1 to TRBJ2-2; D is ambiguous. This CDR3 has 17 residues. V dropped 1 base and J dropped 1 base, with 13 bases sitting between them. Germline V lookup: CDR1 MGHRA, CDR2 YSYEKL. The DNA for the CDR3 is TGCGCCAGCAGCCAAGGAAAACCAGCGAGGAACACCGGGGAGCTGTTTTTT. Its protein product is CASSQGKPARNTGELFF.

The V and J genes are TRBV30 and TRBJ1-4; D gene unclear. CDR3 length equals 11 residues. V lost 7 bases, J lost 2 bases, and 5 bases lay in between. Germline V lookup: CDR1 GTSNPN, CDR2 SVGIG (reference sequence). Written as DNA, the CDR3 is TGTGCCTTGGGCACTAATGAAAAACTGTTTTTT. Protein: CALGTNEKLFF.

This clone was counted between two and nine times. V is TRBV7-9 and J is TRBJ1-5, with no clear D. The CDR3 runs 14 residues. V was shortened by 1 base and J by 3 bases, with 7 bases between the two germline ends. Germline-derived CDR1 and CDR2 are SEHNR and FQNEAQ (reference sequence). The CDR3 region is CASSLGAVNQPQHF. The CDR3 region has the DNA TGTGCCAGCAGCTTAGGGGCAGTCAATCAGCCCCAGCATTTT.

The rearrangement joins TRBV11-2 to TRBJ2-7, with 11 positions matching TRBD2. The V and J ends lost 3 bases and 0 bases, in that order; junction bases with no gene match: 7. The CDR3 runs to 17 residues. Per the germline V gene, CDR1 is SGHAT and CDR2 is FQNNGV. CDR3 region: CASSFILAGGSSYEQYF. CDR3 sequence (DNA): TGTGCCAGCAGCTTTATATTAGCGGGGGGGAGCTCCTACGAGCAGTACTTC.

The CDR3 nucleotides are TGTGCCACCAGCAGAGATATCCCAGGGTCCAATCAGCCCCAGCATTTT. The encoded protein is CATSRDIPGSNQPQHF. J is TRBJ1-5 and V is TRBV15, with D maybe TRBD1 (5 bases). The V end was cut by 0 bases, the J end by 3 bases, with 12 bases between. Germline assignment: CDR1 LNHNV and CDR2 YYDKDF (reference sequence). This CDR3 has 16 amino acids.

V usage is TRBV7-2 and J usage is TRBJ2-3, with D perhaps TRBD2 (5 bases). V lost 0 bases and J lost 2, with 12 bases in between. CDR3 length: 16 residues. CDR1 is SGHTA and CDR2 is FQGNSA in the germline V gene. The CDR3 nucleotides are TGTGCCAGCAGCTTAGCCCGACTAACAGTCACAGATACGCAGTATTTT. It is translated as CASSLARLTVTDTQYF.

This clone was counted between two and nine times. The sample carries other DNA sequences with the same CDR3. The chain recombines TRBV5-4 with TRBJ2-5; perhaps TRBD2 as D (6 bases). Trimming shortened V by 2 bases and J by 2 bases, and 10 bases separated the two germline ends. CDR3 size: 14 residues. Germline V gene data show CDR1 as SGHNT and CDR2 as YYREEE (reference sequence). The CDR3 DNA follows: TGTGCCAGCAGCTTAGTTGGGGGGCAAGAGACCCAGTACTTC. Its protein is CASSLVGGQETQYF. Full variable domain (missing parts from reference TRBV5-4 and TRBJ2-5): ETGVTQSPTHLIKTRGQQVTLRCSSQSGHNTVSWYQQALGQGPQFIFQYYREEENGRGNFPPRFSGLQFPNYSSELNVNALELDDSALYLCASSLVGGQETQYFGPGTRLLVL.

This clone showed up just a few times. The rearrangement links TRBV28 to TRBJ2-7; weak D call: TRBD1 (6 bases). This CDR3 has 13 residues. Germline CDR1 is MDHEN and CDR2 is SYDVKM. The V end lost 6 bases, the J end lost 4 bases, and 13 bases lay between the germline ends. The CDR3 region has the DNA TGTGCCAGCAGCCACAGGGTTAGGTACGAGCAGTACTTC. Residues: CASSHRVRYEQYF.

The chain carries TRBV18 and TRBJ2-7; 7 bases are shared with TRBD2. This CDR3 region has 15 residues. V shed 3 bases and J 2 bases; nucleotides not matched to a gene: 7. CDR1 is KGHSH and CDR2 is LQKENI in the germline V gene. CDR3 in DNA: TGTGCCAGCTCACCCGCTCTAGCGGAGCCCTACGAGCAGTACTTC. Translated, it gives CASSPALAEPYEQYF.

The CDR3 nucleotides read TGTGCCAGCTCACCAGTCACACTTACCTACGAGCAGTACTTC. The encoded protein is CASSPVTLTYEQYF. The V gene is TRBV18, the J gene TRBJ2-7, with no clear D. Germline V lookup: CDR1 KGHSH, CDR2 LQKENI. The CDR3 covers 14 residues. V lost 2 bases and J 2 bases, leaving 10 bases between the germline ends.

The gene calls are TRBV4-3 and TRBJ2-7; D remains unclear. The germline V gene has CDR1 LGHNA and CDR2 YSLEER. V dropped 0 bases and J dropped 7 bases, with 10 bases sitting between them. The CDR3 is made up of 13 amino acids. The CDR3 region is CASSQDFWLEQYF. DNA of the CDR3: TGCGCCAGCAGCCAAGATTTTTGGCTGGAGCAGTACTTC.

This clone was picked up a small number of times. J is TRBJ1-2 and V is TRBV28; perhaps TRBD1 as D (5 bases). The CDR3 totals 14 residues. Deletions cut 6 bases from V and 2 bases from J, with 13 bases between. CDR1 and CDR2 (germline): MDHEN, SYDVKM. DNA for the CDR3: TGTGCCAGCAGCCTTACCCCAGGGAACTATGGCTACACCTTC. Translated, it gives CASSLTPGNYGYTF.